Below, 11 T cell receptor beta chains from the same sample are listed, as sequenced in a study of T cells in Graves' hyperthyroidism and ophthalmopathy. Regions amplified from RNA transcripts were the TCR beta CDR3 regions. The TCR CDR3 first-round RT-PCR relied on the HTBI primer set. Via MiXCR, TCRdb re-called the multiplex PCR reads, giving one row per CDR3 protein. The data show some 800,000 distinct CDR3 sequences, with over 35% seen just once and 8% to 9% held by the top ten. Sequenced material: blood. Receptor source: a man between 18 and 29 years old with Graves' hyperthyroidism.

V gene TRBV20-1 combines with J gene TRBJ2-7, with D tentatively TRBD1 (6 bases). With 0 bases removed from V and 5 bases from J, the gap between germline ends came to 8 bases. Germline-derived CDR1 and CDR2 are DFQATT and SNEGSKA (reference sequence). This CDR3 is 12 amino acids long. The CDR3 protein is CSAREGADEQYF. As DNA, the CDR3 is TGCAGTGCTAGAGAGGGGGCGGACGAGCAGTACTTC.

The V gene is TRBV6-5, the J gene TRBJ2-2; the D is unclear. Germline V gene sequence: CDR1 MNHEY, CDR2 SVGAGI. This CDR3 has 13 residues. V gave up 6 bases and J gave up 3 bases, with 8 bases separating them. CDR3 in amino acids: CASSRRDTGELFF. The CDR3 DNA sequence: TGTGCCAGCAGCCGACGCGACACCGGGGAGCTGTTTTTT.

This clonotype occurred a few times. One junction end does not reproduce the germline sequence, and a read error may be involved. The chain joins TRBV7-8 to TRBJ1-5; no clear D gene. CDR1 is SGHVS and CDR2 is FQNEAQ in the germline V gene. CDR3 length equals 15 residues. CDR3: CTSSSHVFSNQPQHF. DNA for the CDR3: TGTACCAGCAGCTCACACGTCTTCAGCAATCAGCCCCAGCATTTT.

This clonotype was observed a handful of times. Compared with germline, one end of the junction differs, possibly owing to a read error. This rearrangement joins TRBV10-3 to TRBJ1-5; tentative D call: TRBD1 (5 bases). Germline V gene lookup returns CDR1 ENHRY and CDR2 SYGVKD. The CDR3 runs 15 residues. The DNA for the CDR3 is TGTGCCAGCAGTATTACGGGGCAGGGATATCAGCCCCAGCATTTT. Translating it yields CASSITGQGYQPQHF.

This clonotype was seen repeatedly, ten times or more. The gene calls are TRBV7-3 and TRBJ2-2; D remains unclear. Trimming cost V 4 bases and J 5 bases, with 8 bases left between them. Germline CDR1 SGHTA, CDR2 FQGTGA. The CDR3 runs to 13 residues. CDR3 residues: CASSSDGTGELFF. CDR3 nucleotide sequence: TGTGCCAGCAGCTCCGACGGTACCGGGGAGCTGTTTTTT.

J is TRBJ1-2 and V is TRBV6-1; D is undetermined. With 8 bases removed from V and 2 bases from J, the gap between germline ends came to 6 bases. The CDR3 extends over 11 amino acids. The germline V gene has CDR1 MNHNS and CDR2 SASEGT. The CDR3 bases are TGTGCCAGCTGGATCAACTATGGCTACACCTTC. It translates to CASWINYGYTF.

As for this clonotype: A much larger clone differs from this one at a single base, so this may be a read error. Since the CDR3 does not end with the conserved phenylalanine or tryptophan, this likely comes from a read error. V gene TRBV2 combines with J gene TRBJ1-1; possible D gene TRBD1, 5 bases. The CDR3 sequence is 14 residues long. Trimming took 6 bases from V and 1 from J, leaving 12 bases between them. CDR1 is SNHLY, CDR2 FYNNEI, per germline. DNA of the CDR3: TGTGCCAGCAGCGCGACACAGGAGAACACTGAAGCTTTCCTT. It yields the protein CASSATQENTEAFL.

The rearrangement uses TRBV9 and TRBJ1-1; a possible D gene is TRBD1 (6 bases). CDR1 is SGDLS and CDR2 is YYNGEE in the germline V gene. The CDR3 runs 15 residues. Trimming pared 3 bases from V and 0 bases from J, leaving 12 bases between. The CDR3 protein is CASSANGGMNTEAFF. CDR3 DNA: TGTGCCAGCAGCGCCAACGGGGGCATGAACACTGAAGCTTTCTTT. The full variable domain, in which reference TRBV9 and TRBJ1-1 provide the parts outside the CDR3, is DSGVTQTPKHLITATGQRVTLRCSPRSGDLSVYWYQQSLDQGLQFLIQYYNGEERAKGNILERFSAQQFPDLHSELNLSSLELGDSALYFCASSANGGMNTEAFFGQGTRLTVV.

This clonotype was recorded once. Compared with germline, one end of the junction differs, possibly owing to a read error. This chain joins TRBV7-9 and TRBJ1-1, with TRBD1 matching 9 bases. This CDR3 has 17 residues. Germline values: CDR1 SEHNR, CDR2 FQNEAQ (reference sequence). The CDR3 region is CASSLGTGWGSNTEAFF. The CDR3 nucleotides read TGCGCCAGCAGCCTAGGGACAGGGTGGGGGAGTAACACTGAAGCTTTCTTT.

This clonotype was recorded many times. V is TRBV7-9 and J is TRBJ2-2; D possibly corresponds to TRBD1 (5 bases). V was shortened by 3 bases and J by 5 bases, with 10 bases between the two germline ends. The CDR3 is 14 residues long. Germline CDR1 SEHNR, CDR2 FQNEAQ (reference sequence). In DNA form, the CDR3 reads TGTGCCAGCAGCTTGGGCAGGGAAACCGGGGAGCTGTTTTTT. Its translation: CASSLGRETGELFF.

V is TRBV29-1 and J is TRBJ2-7; no clear D gene. CDR1 is SQVTM and CDR2 is ANQGSEA in the germline V gene. Trimming stripped 8 bases from V and 6 bases from J, with 11 bases between. This CDR3 contains 10 residues. CDR3 sequence reads: CSLERREQYF. The CDR3 DNA reads TGCAGCTTAGAGCGCCGCGAGCAGTACTTC.